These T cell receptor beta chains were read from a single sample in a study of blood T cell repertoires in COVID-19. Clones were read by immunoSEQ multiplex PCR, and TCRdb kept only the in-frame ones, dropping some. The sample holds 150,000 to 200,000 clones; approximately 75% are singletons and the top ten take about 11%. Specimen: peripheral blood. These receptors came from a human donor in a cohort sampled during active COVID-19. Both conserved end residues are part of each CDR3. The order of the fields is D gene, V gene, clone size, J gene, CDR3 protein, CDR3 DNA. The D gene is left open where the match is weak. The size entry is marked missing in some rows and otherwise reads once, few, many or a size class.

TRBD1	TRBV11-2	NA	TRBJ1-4	CASSSNRGEKLFF	TGTGCCAGCAGCTCCAACAGGGGTGAAAAACTGTTTTTT
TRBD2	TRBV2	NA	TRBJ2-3	CASSGSGVTDTQYF	TGTGCCAGCAGTGGAAGCGGGGTCACAGATACGCAGTATTTT
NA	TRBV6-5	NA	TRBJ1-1	CASTLGRVNTEAFF	TGTGCCAGCACCCTCGGCAGGGTGAACACTGAAGCTTTCTTT
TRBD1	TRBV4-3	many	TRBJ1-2	CASSWGQGWDYGYTF	TGCGCCAGCAGCTGGGGACAGGGATGGGACTATGGCTACACCTTC
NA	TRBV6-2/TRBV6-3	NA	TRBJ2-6	CASSRQAGANVLTF	TGTGCCAGCAGTAGACAGGCTGGGGCCAACGTCCTGACTTTC
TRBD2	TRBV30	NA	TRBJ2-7	CAWSPIISSGWAYEQYF	TGTGCCTGGAGTCCTATCATATCTAGCGGGTGGGCCTACGAGCAGTACTTC
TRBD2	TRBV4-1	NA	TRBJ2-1	CASSPTSGVTYNEQFF	TGCGCCAGCAGTCCGACTAGCGGGGTTACCTACAATGAGCAGTTCTTC
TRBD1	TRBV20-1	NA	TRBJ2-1	CSARVDRGQFF	TGCAGTGCTAGAGTGGACAGGGGGCAGTTCTTC
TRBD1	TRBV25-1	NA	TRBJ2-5	CASSGVPGQGSETQYF	TGTGCCAGCAGTGGAGTCCCGGGACAGGGTTCAGAGACCCAGTACTTC
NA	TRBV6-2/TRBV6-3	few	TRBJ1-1	CASSYNGAEAFF	TGTGCCAGCAGTTACAACGGGGCTGAAGCTTTCTTT
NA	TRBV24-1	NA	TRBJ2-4	CATSGGYSSKNIQYF	TGTGCCACCAGTGGAGGGTACTCGTCCAAAAACATTCAGTACTTC
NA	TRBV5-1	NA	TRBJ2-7	CASSLGPLGVTYEQYF	TGCGCCAGCAGCTTGGGACCCCTAGGGGTTACCTACGAGCAGTACTTC
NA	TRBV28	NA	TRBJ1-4	CASSLGGGENEKLFF	TGTGCCAGCAGTTTAGGAGGAGGGGAAAATGAAAAACTGTTTTTT
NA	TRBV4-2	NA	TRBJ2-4	CASEGANIQYF	TGTGCCAGCGAGGGCGCAAACATTCAGTACTTC
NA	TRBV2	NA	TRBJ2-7	CASNPTVTYEQYF	TGTGCCAGCAACCCGACAGTCACCTACGAGCAGTACTTC
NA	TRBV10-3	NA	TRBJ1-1	CAIRQGEGTEAFF	TGTGCCATCAGACAGGGAGAAGGGACTGAAGCTTTCTTT
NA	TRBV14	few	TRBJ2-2	CASSQEAGLGGELFF	TGTGCCAGCAGCCAAGAGGCAGGGCTGGGCGGGGAGCTGTTTTTT
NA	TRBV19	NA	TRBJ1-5	CASSIDGWSLGNQPQHF	TGTGCCAGTAGTATAGACGGGTGGTCCCTTGGCAATCAGCCCCAGCATTTT
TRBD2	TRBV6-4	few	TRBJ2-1	CASSVLADYNEQFF	TGTGCCAGCAGTGTGCTAGCGGATTACAATGAGCAGTTCTTC
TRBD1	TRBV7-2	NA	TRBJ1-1	CASTLQGWGTEAFF	TGTGCCAGCACCCTACAGGGGTGGGGCACTGAAGCTTTCTTT
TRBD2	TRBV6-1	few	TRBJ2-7	CASSEAASGGGSSYEQYF	TGTGCCAGCAGTGAAGCGGCTAGCGGGGGGGGGAGCTCCTACGAGCAGTACTTC
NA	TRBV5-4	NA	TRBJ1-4	CASSLGGGPSGLFF	TGTGCCAGCAGCTTGGGGGGAGGTCCATCTGGACTGTTTTTT
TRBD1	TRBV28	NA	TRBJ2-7	CATDREMEQYF	TGTGCCACAGACAGGGAGATGGAGCAGTACTTC
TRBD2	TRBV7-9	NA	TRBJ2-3	CASTPGSGGKQYF	TGTGCCAGCACTCCTGGTAGCGGGGGAAAGCAGTATTTT
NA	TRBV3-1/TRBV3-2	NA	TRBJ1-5	CASSPGTHSRYSNQPQHF	TGTGCCAGCAGTCCTGGGACACATAGTCGTTATAGCAATCAGCCCCAGCATTTT
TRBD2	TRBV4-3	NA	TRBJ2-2	CASSLGLAGGELFF	TGCGCCAGCAGCCTGGGACTAGCGGGAGGGGAGCTGTTTTTT
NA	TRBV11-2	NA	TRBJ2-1	CASSLVPGLQFF	TGTGCCAGCAGCTTAGTTCCGGGTCTACAGTTCTTC
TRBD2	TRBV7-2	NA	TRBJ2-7	CASSLVGLADYEQYF	TGTGCCAGCAGCTTAGTGGGACTAGCGGACTACGAGCAGTACTTC
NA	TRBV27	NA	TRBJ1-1	CASSLSLNTEAFF	TGTGCCAGCAGTTTATCCTTGAACACTGAAGCTTTCTTT
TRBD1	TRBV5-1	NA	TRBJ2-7	CASRATGTIQSEQYF	TGCGCCAGCAGGGCGACAGGGACCATACAGTCGGAGCAGTACTTC
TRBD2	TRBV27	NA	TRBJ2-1	CASSPRFTSGEGGVRSYNEQFF	TGTGCCAGCAGTCCCCGGTTTACTAGCGGGGAGGGTGGGGTAAGGTCCTACAATGAGCAGTTCTTC
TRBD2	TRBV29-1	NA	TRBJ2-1	CSVDPSGRRSEQFF	TGCAGCGTTGACCCTAGCGGGAGAAGAAGTGAGCAGTTCTTC
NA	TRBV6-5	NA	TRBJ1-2	CASSSAGGYTF	TGTGCCAGCAGTTCAGCGGGGGGCTACACCTTC
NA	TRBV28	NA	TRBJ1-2	CASSVNQASRGYTF	TGTGCCAGCAGCGTGAACCAGGCCAGTAGAGGCTACACCTTC
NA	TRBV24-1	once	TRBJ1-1	CATSDLLANTEAFF	TGTGCCACCAGTGATTTACTAGCTAACACTGAAGCTTTCTTT